This T cell receptor (beta chain) emerged from a study of blood T cell repertoires in COVID-19. For the study at large: Samples came from the United States, Italy and Spain, spanning acute and convalescent COVID-19. PBMCs, B-cell-depleted T cells, or T cells provided the cDNA or gDNA that made up the material.

The participants were between about 18 and 89 years old and came from under 25 US areas. Participants had their cohort set by participant-reported clinical history. CDR1 is DFQATT and CDR2 is SNEGSKA in the germline V gene (reference sequence). V lost 3 bases to trimming and J lost 7 bases, with 15 bases between them. The CDR3 consists of 13 residues. Some clones are missing from TCRdb's copy, which holds only in-frame ones; the method was immunoSEQ multiplex PCR. Among about 130,000 clones listed, roughly 80% were seen once. The chain couples TRBV20-1 to TRBJ1-1; D possibly corresponds to TRBD1 (6 bases). The sequenced sample was PBMCs or T cells enriched from blood (not recorded which). The receptor was derived from a man aged 45-60 years who had recovered from COVID-19. CDR3 coding DNA: TGCAGTGCTAGTAGTTTGGGGGCAGGTGAAGCTTTCTTT. It specifies CSASSLGAGEAFF.